The text below deals with one T cell receptor beta chain. Its antigen remains unidentified. Treatment described: oral pan-JAK inhibitor, 5-10 mg twice daily. Deletions cut 2 bases from V and 3 bases from J, with 8 bases between. The CDR3 has 14 amino acids. Per the germline V gene, CDR1 is MNHEY and CDR2 is SMNVEV (reference sequence). This entry is derived from a study of CD8+ T cells in alopecia areata. Overall study findings and caveats: In lesional scalp, particularly from alopecia totalis/universalis, clonality was higher than in normal scalp.

Sequencing templates came from extracted RNA that was reverse transcribed into cDNA. This table comes from immunoSEQ multiplex PCR, and its TCRdb copy is limited to in-frame clones, with some not included. The repertoire holds about 190,000 clones, with 45% to 75% as singletons. The sequence came from a human donor with alopecia areata. The rearrangement joins TRBV27 to TRBJ1-5, with D perhaps matching TRBD1 (6 bases). Sample: CD4+ T cells sorted from blood, taken at week 4, from a patient treated with tofacitinib. The CDR3 region is CASSLQGNNQPQHF. Written as DNA, the CDR3 is TGTGCCAGCAGTTTACAGGGGAACAATCAGCCCCAGCATTTT.